This T cell receptor beta chain was sequenced in a study of long-term antiretroviral therapy in people with HIV. It was version v3.0 of the immunoSEQ assay that was run at survey level. The table came from immunoSEQ multiplex PCR; TCRdb's copy has only in-frame clones and leaves some out. The table includes 20,000 to 25,000 clones, roughly 91% detected once. V shed 4 bases, J shed 5 bases, and the junction held 6 bases outside the gene matches. The germline V gene has CDR1 ENHRY and CDR2 SYGVKD. This CDR3 has 14 amino acids. The receptor was derived from a man younger than 35 with HIV. The specimen comprised unsorted PBMCs, sampled 0.2 years before starting antiretroviral therapy. The genes are TRBV10-3 and TRBJ2-7; TRBD1 agrees at 9 bases. The CDR3 region is CAISGKGQGNEQYF. CDR3 sequence (DNA): TGTGCCATCAGTGGCAAGGGACAGGGTAACGAGCAGTACTTC.